Each of the 6 T cell receptor beta chains below was sequenced from the same sample in a study of response to subunit inactivated influenza vaccine. In TCRdb, the RT-PCR reads were re-called with MiXCR into one record per CDR3 protein. The table shows roughly 700,000 distinct CDR3 sequences, with approximately 14% occurring only once. Sequences were derived from PBMCs from blood, sampled approximately 15 days before vaccination. The receptors originated from a man aged 45-60 years who received an inactivated influenza vaccine.

This clonotype has more than one count but fewer than ten. The J gene is TRBJ1-6, the V gene TRBV20-1; D perhaps matches TRBD1 (6 bases). The CDR3 length is 15 residues. Germline assignment: CDR1 DFQATT and CDR2 SNEGSKA (reference sequence). V gave up 6 bases and J gave up 7 bases, with 19 bases separating them. CDR3 nucleotide sequence: TGCAGTGCGAGTGTAAGGACAGTGGGGAATTCACCCCTCCACTTT. Protein: CSASVRTVGNSPLHF.

The chain combines TRBV10-1 with TRBJ2-7, with 10 bases aligning to TRBD1. Germline V gene lookup returns CDR1 WNHNN and CDR2 SYGVQD (reference sequence). This CDR3 is 14 amino acids long. The J segment lost 6 bases and the V segment lost 5 bases, leaving 7 bases of the junction unmatched. CDR3 protein: CASSPWTGGVEQYF. The CDR3 DNA sequence: TGCGCCAGCAGTCCATGGACAGGGGGAGTCGAGCAGTACTTC.

This chain joins TRBV6-5 and TRBJ2-7; D is tentatively TRBD1 or TRBD2 (5 bases each). This CDR3 comprises 14 residues. V was clipped by 3 bases and J by 6 bases, with 15 bases between them. Germline CDR1 reads MNHEY; CDR2 reads SVGAGI. CDR3 loop: CASSYGDLGAEQYF. DNA for the CDR3: TGTGCCAGCAGTTATGGGGACCTCGGAGCCGAGCAGTACTTC.

This clonotype was detected only a few times. The chain joins TRBV6-2 or TRBV6-3 to TRBJ2-1; 11 bases match TRBD2. The CDR3 sequence is 14 residues long. Germline CDR1 is MNHEY and CDR2 is SVGEGT. Losses at the gene ends were 7 bases for V and 8 bases for J; bases not matched to a gene: 7. Here the CDR3 reads CASNLAGGLDEQFF. The DNA of the CDR3 is TGTGCCAGCAATCTAGCGGGAGGTTTGGATGAGCAGTTCTTC.

This clonotype has ten or more counts. The J gene is TRBJ2-7, the V gene TRBV27, with D possibly matching TRBD1 (6 bases). The CDR3 consists of 14 residues. In germline, CDR1 is MNHEY, CDR2 SMNVEV (reference sequence). V shed 8 bases and J shed 3 bases, with 17 bases lying between them. DNA of the CDR3: TGTGCCAGCGGGCAGGGGTCCCCAGGCTACGAGCAGTACTTC. It is translated as CASGQGSPGYEQYF.

The chain uses TRBV5-1 and TRBJ2-1; no firm D call. Trimming took 3 bases from V and 3 from J, leaving 13 bases between them. Germline loops: CDR1 SGHRS, CDR2 YFSETQ. CDR3 length equals 15 residues. Here the CDR3 DNA reads TGCGCCAGCAGCTCCTGGCCTCCCTACTACAATGAGCAGTTCTTC. Amino acids: CASSSWPPYYNEQFF.